This entry lists 20 T cell receptor beta chains sequenced from one sample in a study of T cell responses to AZD1222 COVID-19 vaccine. This table comes from immunoSEQ multiplex PCR, and its TCRdb copy is limited to in-frame clones, with some not included. This table holds some 120,000 clones, roughly nine tenths found once. The material sequenced was peripheral blood, taken on day 0 of AZD1222 vaccination. All receptors come from an adult in good health.

The chain couples TRBV6-5 to TRBJ1-5; D unresolved. Deletions cut 5 bases from V and 4 bases from J, with 6 bases between. CDR1 and CDR2 from the germline V gene are MNHEY and SVGAGI. The CDR3 has 12 residues. The CDR3 loop is CASSQQNQPQHF. CDR3 bases: TGTGCCAGCAGTCAGCAGAATCAGCCCCAGCATTTT.

This chain connects TRBV5-4 to TRBJ1-6; perhaps TRBD1 as D (6 bases). The V gene's germline CDR1 is SGHNT and CDR2 YYREEE (reference sequence). Trimming took off 0 bases at V and 10 bases at J, with 14 bases between the two ends. This CDR3 region has 15 residues. CDR3 sequence reads: CASSLAGGARSPLHF. The CDR3 region has the DNA TGTGCCAGCAGCTTGGCGGGGGGGGCGAGGTCACCCCTCCACTTT.

This clone appeared once. V usage is TRBV18 and J usage is TRBJ1-1, with TRBD1 identical over 11 bases. The length of the CDR3 is 17 residues. Trimming removed 6 bases from V and 0 bases from J; junction bases left unmatched: 9. Germline CDR1 reads KGHSH; CDR2 reads LQKENI. CDR3 residues: CASSPGQGGYMNTEAFF. CDR3 DNA: TGTGCCAGCTCGCCGGGACAGGGGGGCTACATGAACACTGAAGCTTTCTTT.

The chain employs TRBV11-3 and TRBJ2-1, with TRBD1 as a possible D gene (7 bases). There are 14 residues in the CDR3. Between the trimmed V and J ends, which lost 5 bases and 8 bases, there was a span of 16 bases. The germline CDR1 and CDR2 sequences are SGHNT and YENEEA. CDR3 bases: TGTGCCAGCAGCCACCGACAGGGACTCGATGAGCAGTTCTTC. This sequence encodes CASSHRQGLDEQFF.

The rearrangement joins TRBV15 to TRBJ2-1, with 14 bases lining up with TRBD2. This CDR3 contains 16 residues. V shed 4 bases and J 6 bases; nucleotides not matched to a gene: 5. Per the germline V gene, CDR1 is LNHNV and CDR2 is YYDKDF (reference sequence). In nucleotides, the CDR3 is TGTGCCACCAGCAAAGGACTAGCGGGGGGTTCCAATGAGCAGTTCTTC. Its translation is CATSKGLAGGSNEQFF.

The chain links TRBV6-5 to TRBJ1-2, with TRBD1 identical over 9 bases. The CDR3 is made up of 14 amino acids. The germline CDR1 and CDR2 sequences are MNHEY and SVGAGI. Losses at the gene ends were 6 bases for V and 6 bases for J; bases not matched to a gene: 8. CDR3 protein: CASRTQQGANGYTF. The CDR3 bases are TGTGCCAGCAGAACACAACAGGGGGCTAATGGCTACACCTTC.

The V gene is TRBV6-5, the J gene TRBJ2-3; 8 bases map to TRBD1. In germline, CDR1 is MNHEY, CDR2 SVGAGI. This CDR3 comprises 14 residues. With V trimmed by 8 bases and J by 8 bases, 12 bases remained unmatched. The CDR3 DNA is TGTGCCAGCTACCAGACAGGGGCCCCGGGTACGCAGTATTTT. Amino acids: CASYQTGAPGTQYF.

To note about this clone: Relative to the germline gene, one junction end is altered; a read error may explain this. The V and J genes are TRBV28 and TRBJ2-7, with 10 nucleotides matching TRBD1. Germline V gene data show CDR1 as MDHEN and CDR2 as SYDVKM. The CDR3 has 10 amino acids. CDR3 protein: CASSNPGQGF. CDR3 in DNA: TGTGCCAGCAGTAACCCGGGACAGGGGTTC. Supplemented by reference TRBV28 and TRBJ2-7, the full variable domain reads DVKVTQSSRYLVKRTGEKVFLECVQDMDHENMFWYRQDPGLGLRLIYFSYDVKMKEKGDIPEGYSVSREKKERFSLILESASTNQTSMYLCASSNPGQGFGPGTRLTVT.

At least ten counts were recorded for this clone. The V call is TRBV27, the J call TRBJ1-3, with a possible D match to TRBD1 (5 bases). CDR3 length equals 18 residues. Trimming took 5 bases from V and 0 from J, leaving 20 bases between them. CDR1 MNHEY and CDR2 SMNVEV come from the germline V gene (reference sequence). The CDR3 region is CASSINPPGTFSGNTIYF. The CDR3 DNA follows: TGTGCCAGCAGTATAAACCCCCCCGGGACGTTCTCTGGAAACACCATATATTTT.

CDR3 protein: CASSGQEPTDTQYF. In nucleotides, the CDR3 is TGCGCCAGCAGCGGACAGGAGCCCACAGATACGCAGTATTTT. The chain combines TRBV5-1 with TRBJ2-3, with TRBD1 matching over 7 bases. The CDR3 is 14 amino acids. V lost 4 bases, J lost 2 bases, and 4 bases stayed unmatched. CDR1 SGHRS and CDR2 YFSETQ come from the germline V gene.

This chain uses TRBV29-1 with TRBJ1-1; D unclear. V was clipped by 6 bases and J by 6 bases, with 20 bases between them. Germline V gene lookup returns CDR1 SQVTM and CDR2 ANQGSEA. The CDR3 extends over 14 amino acids. The chain's CDR3 is CSVLLGGRRAEAFF. DNA of the CDR3: TGCAGCGTCCTTTTGGGCGGGCGGAGGGCTGAAGCTTTCTTT.

The V and J genes are TRBV7-2 and TRBJ1-6; D is unclear. The CDR3 has 13 residues. The germline CDR1 and CDR2 sequences are SGHTA and FQGNSA. The V end was cut by 1 base, the J end by 9 bases, with 7 bases between. CDR3 loop: CASSLVRISPLHF. Here the CDR3 DNA reads TGTGCCAGCAGCTTAGTCCGAATTTCACCCCTCCACTTT.

DNA of the CDR3: TGTGCCAGTAGGACACAGGGCGGTGAGCAGTTCTTC. As protein: CASRTQGGEQFF. This rearrangement joins TRBV19 to TRBJ2-1; possibly TRBD1 for D (6 bases). The CDR3 totals 12 residues. In germline, CDR1 is LNHDA, CDR2 SQIVND (reference sequence). V shed 6 bases and J shed 9 bases, with 12 bases lying between them. The full variable domain, rest sourced from reference TRBV19 and TRBJ2-1, is DGGITQSPKYLFRKEGQNVTLSCEQNLNHDAMYWYRQDPGQGLRLIYYSQIVNDFQKGDIAEGYSVSREKKESFPLTVTSAQKNPTAFYLCASRTQGGEQFFGPGTRLTVL.

This chain connects TRBV18 to TRBJ1-2; D is possibly TRBD1 (5 bases). Germline CDR1 is KGHSH and CDR2 is LQKENI. Trimming cost V 3 bases and J 0 bases, with 11 bases left between them. This CDR3 contains 15 residues. CDR3 nucleotides: TGTGCCAGCTCACCTCGACAGAATTCTAACTATGGCTACACCTTC. It codes for CASSPRQNSNYGYTF.

This chain joins TRBV24-1 and TRBJ1-2; TRBD1 is a possible D gene (6 bases). CDR3 length: 13 amino acids. Germline CDR1 reads KGHDR; CDR2 reads SFDVKD. V lost 5 bases, J lost 8 bases, and 14 bases lay in between. For the CDR3, the DNA is TGTGCCACCAGTGGAACAGGGAGGACCGGCTACACCTTC. This sequence encodes CATSGTGRTGYTF.

This clone was seen a handful of times. The chain combines TRBV7-9 with TRBJ1-1; TRBD1 matches 8 bases. Losses at the gene ends were 8 bases for V and 12 bases for J; bases not matched to a gene: 17. The CDR3 runs 14 residues. CDR1 is SEHNR, CDR2 FQNEAQ, per germline (reference sequence). CDR3: CASYPTGVGAASFF. The CDR3 DNA reads TGTGCCAGCTACCCGACAGGGGTAGGGGCAGCCTCTTTCTTT.

This chain connects TRBV9 to TRBJ2-1; no definite D call. The CDR3 length is 13 residues. Trimming took off 2 bases at V and 5 bases at J, with 8 bases between the two ends. CDR1 is SGDLS and CDR2 is YYNGEE in the germline V gene. The CDR3 DNA is TGTGCCAGCAGCGTCTCCACCAACAATGAGCAGTTCTTC. Translating it yields CASSVSTNNEQFF.

The rearrangement joins TRBV7-2 to TRBJ1-6; a weak D match, TRBD1 (6 bases). Per germline, CDR1 SGHTA and CDR2 FQGNSA. The CDR3 has 17 amino acids. Deletions cut 2 bases from V and 4 bases from J, with 15 bases between. The CDR3 sequence: CASSLSRGAGYNSPLHF. DNA for the CDR3: TGTGCCAGCAGCTTATCTAGGGGGGCAGGGTATAATTCACCCCTCCACTTT.

The rearrangement uses TRBV6-1 and TRBJ1-5; D is unclear. The CDR3 totals 17 residues. Trimming took 3 bases from V and 5 from J, leaving 20 bases between them. Germline CDR1 is MNHNS and CDR2 is SASEGT. The CDR3: CASSDPAGPPSDQPQHF. CDR3 nucleotides: TGTGCCAGCAGTGACCCGGCAGGCCCCCCGAGCGATCAGCCCCAGCATTTT.

The chain is built from TRBV6-2 or TRBV6-3 and TRBJ2-7, with D tentatively TRBD1 or TRBD2 (5 bases each). Looked up from germline, CDR1 is MNHEY and CDR2 is SVGEGT. The CDR3 is made up of 13 amino acids. V lost 4 bases and J lost 3, with 10 bases in between. CDR3 amino acids: CASSWDGDYEQYF. The CDR3 bases are TGTGCCAGCAGTTGGGACGGGGACTACGAGCAGTACTTC.